A single sample is the source of the 20 T cell receptor beta chains below, sequenced in a study of tissue T cells after allogeneic stem cell transplantation. Sequenced by immunoSEQ multiplex PCR; TCRdb stores in-frame clones only, minus some. Found here are around 6,200 clones, roughly 59% of them singletons; the top ten hold around a fifth. Source: tissue from the jejunum, taken at autopsy. Receptor source: a male donor at least 60 years old with lung cancer.

The chain is built from TRBV6-1 and TRBJ1-1; no clear D gene. V was clipped by 0 bases and J by 6 bases, with 11 bases between them. Germline-derived CDR1 and CDR2 are MNHNS and SASEGT. The CDR3 extends over 14 amino acids. The CDR3 reads CASSEAPLVAEAFF. CDR3 nucleotides: TGTGCCAGCAGTGAAGCCCCCCTGGTTGCTGAAGCTTTCTTT.

This clone was recorded only once. An end of the junction differs from the germline gene, which may be a read error. The chain employs TRBV10-3 and TRBJ2-3, with D possibly TRBD2 on 5 matching bases. CDR3 length equals 16 residues. CDR1 and CDR2 (germline): ENHRY, SYGVKD. The CDR3 bases are TGTGCCACCAGTGCCGAGAGGGCTACTAGCACAGATACGCAGTATTTT. Its protein product is CATSAERATSTDTQYF.

The rearrangement joins TRBV14 to TRBJ2-7, with D unresolved. Between the trimmed V and J ends, which lost 1 base and 1 base, there was a span of 8 bases. Germline-derived CDR1 and CDR2 are SGHDN and FVKESK. CDR3 length: 14 amino acids. CDR3: CASSQGLGSYEQYF. The CDR3 DNA follows: TGTGCCAGCAGCCAAGGTCTGGGATCCTACGAGCAGTACTTC.

The rearrangement uses TRBV6-1 and TRBJ2-5, with 10 bases aligning to TRBD1. The CDR3 is made up of 15 amino acids. Losses at the gene ends were 3 bases for V and 4 bases for J; bases not matched to a gene: 5. Germline values: CDR1 MNHNS, CDR2 SASEGT. The CDR3, as DNA: TGTGCCAGCAGTGACGGGACAGGGGCGGGAGAGACCCAGTACTTC. It encodes CASSDGTGAGETQYF.

The rearrangement links TRBV6-2 or TRBV6-3 to TRBJ2-7, with 7 bases aligning to TRBD1. The CDR3 loop spans 15 amino acids. From germline, CDR1 is MNHEY and CDR2 SVGEGT. Losses at the gene ends were 6 bases for V and 5 bases for J; bases not matched to a gene: 13. CDR3 bases: TGTGCCAGCAGCCGCGGTTCAACAGGGGTTCACGAGCAGTACTTC. Translating it yields CASSRGSTGVHEQYF.

The gene calls are TRBV6-1 and TRBJ1-5, with D perhaps matching TRBD1 (6 bases). The CDR3 totals 18 residues. Trimming stripped 0 bases from V and 2 bases from J, with 17 bases between. Germline CDR1 is MNHNS and CDR2 is SASEGT. The CDR3 here is CASSEAAYQGSGNQPQHF. CDR3 DNA sequence: TGTGCCAGCAGTGAAGCGGCCTACCAGGGGAGCGGCAATCAGCCCCAGCATTTT.

The chain is built from TRBV11-2 and TRBJ1-6; D unresolved. The CDR3 length is 12 residues. CDR1 SGHAT and CDR2 FQNNGV come from the germline V gene. V lost 5 bases to trimming and J lost 16 bases, with 15 bases between them. The CDR3 DNA sequence: TGTGCCAGCAGCCTTTATTCACGGAGGCTCCACTTT. It is translated as CASSLYSRRLHF.

The rearrangement links TRBV10-1 to TRBJ2-7, with 11 positions matching TRBD2. Germline V gives CDR1 WNHNN, CDR2 SYGVQD (reference sequence). The CDR3 is made up of 15 amino acids. J gave up 4 bases and V 3 bases, and 5 bases lay outside the gene matches. The CDR3 DNA follows: TGCGCCAGCAGTGACCCCACTAGCGGGGGATACGAGCAGTACTTC. Protein: CASSDPTSGGYEQYF.

This clone was counted only a few times. This chain connects TRBV14 to TRBJ2-7, with D unresolved. The CDR3 extends over 14 amino acids. Trimming shortened V by 4 bases and J by 6 bases, and 16 bases separated the two germline ends. Per the germline V gene, CDR1 is SGHDN and CDR2 is FVKESK. CDR3 in amino acids: CASSLQANLGEQYF. The CDR3 bases are TGTGCCAGCAGCCTCCAGGCCAACTTGGGCGAGCAGTACTTC.

The chain carries TRBV30 and TRBJ1-2, with 12 bases that match TRBD1. The CDR3 is 14 residues long. Unmatched junction bases numbered 6, after V lost 2 bases and J lost 8 bases. Per the germline V gene, CDR1 is GTSNPN and CDR2 is SVGIG (reference sequence). The CDR3 here is CAWSPGQGAEGYTF. The CDR3 DNA reads TGTGCCTGGAGTCCGGGACAGGGGGCGGAAGGCTACACCTTC.

Points on this clone: Other DNA sequences of this sample code for an identical CDR3. The V call is TRBV7-3, the J call TRBJ2-1; D is undetermined. CDR1 is SGHTA, CDR2 FQGTGA, per germline. This CDR3 has 13 residues. Trimming stripped 2 bases from V and 10 bases from J, with 12 bases between. For the CDR3, the DNA is TGTGCCAGCAGCTTAGGGCCCTCCGGAGAGCAGTTCTTC. Translating gives CASSLGPSGEQFF.

V is TRBV9 and J is TRBJ2-5; D may be TRBD1 (5 bases). Looked up from germline, CDR1 is SGDLS and CDR2 is YYNGEE. The CDR3 runs to 13 residues. Trimming cost V 5 bases and J 4 bases, with 12 bases left between them. The DNA for the CDR3 is TGTGCCAGCAGTATAGACAGCCCAGAGACCCAGTACTTC. Translating it yields CASSIDSPETQYF.

The table lists this clone with a few counts. J is TRBJ1-5 and V is TRBV11-1; D gene ambiguous. Trimming took 2 bases from V and 5 from J, leaving 7 bases between them. The CDR3 runs to 13 residues. CDR1 is SGHAT and CDR2 is FQDESV in the germline V gene (reference sequence). The CDR3 nucleotides read TGTGCCAGCAGCTTAACCGCGGATCAGCCCCAGCATTTT. It yields the protein CASSLTADQPQHF.

Sample share makes this clone medium-sized. The V and J genes are TRBV2 and TRBJ1-5; D unclear. The germline V gene has CDR1 SNHLY and CDR2 FYNNEI. V dropped 4 bases and J dropped 0 bases, with 7 bases sitting between them. This CDR3 region has 14 residues. The CDR3 coding sequence is TGTGCCAGCAGTGCTGAGAATAGCAATCAGCCCCAGCATTTT. Its translation: CASSAENSNQPQHF.

In its sample, this clone was seen a few times. The chain joins TRBV28 to TRBJ2-7; 8 nucleotides line up with TRBD1. V dropped 3 bases and J dropped 2; count of bases not matched to a gene: 6. There are 15 residues in the CDR3. Looked up from germline, CDR1 is MDHEN and CDR2 is SYDVKM. CDR3 amino acids: CASSFSWTGTYEQYF. For the CDR3, the DNA is TGTGCCAGCAGTTTTTCGTGGACAGGGACCTACGAGCAGTACTTC.

Only a few counts were recorded for this clone. The chain carries TRBV27 and TRBJ2-7, with D perhaps TRBD1 (8 bases). Germline lookup yields CDR1 MNHEY and CDR2 SMNVEV (reference sequence). V lost 4 bases, J lost 4 bases, and 14 bases lay in between. There are 14 residues in the CDR3. The CDR3, as DNA: TGTGCCAGCAGTTCACAGGGGGGGAGGTACGAGCAGTACTTC. The encoded protein is CASSSQGGRYEQYF.

In this sample, this clone turned up a few times. This rearrangement joins TRBV28 to TRBJ1-2; D unclear. The V end was cut by 2 bases, the J end by 8 bases, with 12 bases between. The CDR3 totals 13 residues. The germline V gene encodes CDR1 MDHEN and CDR2 SYDVKM. Written as DNA, the CDR3 is TGTGCCAGCAGTTTAGGGAGGATGAACGGCTACACCTTC. This encodes CASSLGRMNGYTF.

This chain uses TRBV24-1 with TRBJ2-3; no clear D. This CDR3 is 13 amino acids long. The V end was cut by 5 bases, the J end by 1 base, with 6 bases between. Germline V gene data show CDR1 as KGHDR and CDR2 as SFDVKD. Here the CDR3 reads CATSVGGTDTQYF. In DNA, the CDR3 is TGTGCCACCAGTGTCGGAGGCACAGATACGCAGTATTTT.

This clone is classed as medium-sized (0.01 to 0.1%). The gene calls are TRBV7-9 and TRBJ2-6; 8 nucleotides align to TRBD1. The CDR3 runs 19 residues. Per the germline V gene, CDR1 is SEHNR and CDR2 is FQNEAQ (reference sequence). V trimming: 8 bases; J trimming: 1 base; junction bases outside the gene matches: 16. The CDR3 spells CASGPRTGSVLSGANVLTF. The CDR3 bases are TGTGCCAGCGGACCCCGGACAGGGTCGGTCCTTTCTGGGGCCAACGTCCTGACTTTC.

The chain couples TRBV27 to TRBJ2-2; D gene unclear. CDR3 length: 15 amino acids. CDR1 and CDR2 from the germline V gene are MNHEY and SMNVEV (reference sequence). Trimming took off 4 bases at V and 7 bases at J, with 16 bases between the two ends. CDR3 amino acids: CASSSDFDSIGELFF. The DNA for the CDR3 is TGTGCCAGCAGTTCCGACTTTGACTCTATCGGGGAGCTGTTTTTT.